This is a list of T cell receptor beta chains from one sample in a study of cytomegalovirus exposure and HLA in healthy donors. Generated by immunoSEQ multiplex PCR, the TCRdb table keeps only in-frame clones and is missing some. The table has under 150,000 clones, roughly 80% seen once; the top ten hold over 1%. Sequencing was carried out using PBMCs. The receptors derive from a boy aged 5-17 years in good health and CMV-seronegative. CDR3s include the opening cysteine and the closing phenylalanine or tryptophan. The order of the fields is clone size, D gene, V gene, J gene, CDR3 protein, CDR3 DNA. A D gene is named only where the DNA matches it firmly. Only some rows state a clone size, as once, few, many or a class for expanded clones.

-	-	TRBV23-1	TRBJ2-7	CASSRSGKLYEQYF	TGCGCCAGCAGTCGATCCGGGAAACTATACGAGCAGTACTTC
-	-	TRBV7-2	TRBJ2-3	CALGGADTQYF	TGTGCCCTAGGGGGAGCGGATACGCAGTATTTT
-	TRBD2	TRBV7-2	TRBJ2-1	CASRATSGSHYNEQFF	TGTGCCAGCAGAGCCACTAGCGGGAGTCACTACAATGAGCAGTTCTTC
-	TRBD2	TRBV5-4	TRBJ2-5	CASNPAREGEGETQYF	TGTGCCAGCAACCCGGCGAGGGAGGGAGAAGGGGAGACCCAGTACTTC
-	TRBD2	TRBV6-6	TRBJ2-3	CASRLAADTQYF	TGTGCCAGCAGGCTAGCGGCAGATACGCAGTATTTT
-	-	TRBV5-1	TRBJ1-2	CASSVTGLDYGYTF	TGCGCCAGCAGCGTAACAGGGTTAGACTATGGCTACACCTTC
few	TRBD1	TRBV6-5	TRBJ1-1	CASSLLGTGDTEAFF	TGTGCCAGCAGCCTCCTCGGGACAGGGGACACTGAAGCTTTCTTT
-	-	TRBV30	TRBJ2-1	CAWSARLDYNEQFF	TGTGCCTGGAGTGCTCGACTAGACTACAATGAGCAGTTCTTC
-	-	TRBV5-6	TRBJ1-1	CASSLGLPSVTEAFF	TGTGCCAGCAGCTTGGGTTTACCGAGCGTCACTGAAGCTTTCTTT
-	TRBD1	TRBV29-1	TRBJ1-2	CSVDDWAGGYGYTF	TGCAGCGTTGACGATTGGGCAGGGGGCTATGGCTACACCTTC
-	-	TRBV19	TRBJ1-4	CASRRTVNEKLFF	TGTGCCAGTAGAAGGACAGTTAATGAAAAACTGTTTTTT
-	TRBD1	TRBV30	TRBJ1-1	CACFQGTGQGNTEAFF	TGTGCCTGTTTCCAAGGTACGGGACAGGGCAACACTGAAGCTTTCTTT
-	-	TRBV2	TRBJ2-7	CASSSDSPEQYF	TGTGCCAGCAGTTCGGACTCTCCCGAGCAGTACTTC
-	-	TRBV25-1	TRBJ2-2	CASSEEGANTGELFF	TGTGCCAGCAGTGAAGAAGGGGCGAACACCGGGGAGCTGTTTTTT
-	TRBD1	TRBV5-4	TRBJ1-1	CASSLGPGTAAEAFF	TGTGCCAGCAGCTTGGGTCCCGGGACAGCGGCTGAAGCTTTCTTT
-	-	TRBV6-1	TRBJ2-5	CASSVTAGETQYF	TGTGCCAGCAGCGTTACCGCCGGAGAGACCCAGTACTTC
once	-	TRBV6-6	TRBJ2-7	CASSYSMGGTSYEQYF	TGTGCCAGCAGTTACTCGATGGGAGGAACCTCCTACGAGCAGTACTTC
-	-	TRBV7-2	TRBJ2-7	CASSLAAGSYEQYF	TGTGCCAGCAGCTTAGCTGCCGGCTCCTACGAGCAGTACTTC
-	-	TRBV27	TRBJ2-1	CASSLSDSAYNEQFF	TGTGCCAGCAGTTTGTCGGATAGCGCATACAATGAGCAGTTCTTC
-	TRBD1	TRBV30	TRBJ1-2	CAWTGQGQYYGYTF	TGTGCCTGGACCGGACAGGGGCAATACTATGGCTACACCTTC
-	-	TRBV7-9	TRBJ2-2	CASSARDSITGELFF	TGTGCCAGCAGCGCTCGGGACTCGATCACCGGGGAGCTGTTTTTT
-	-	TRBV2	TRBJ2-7	CASNRGPSSYEQYF	TGTGCCAGCAATCGCGGGCCAAGCTCCTACGAGCAGTACTTC
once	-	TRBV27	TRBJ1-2	CASSHRGGGYTF	TGTGCCAGCTCCCATCGGGGGGGTGGCTACACCTTC
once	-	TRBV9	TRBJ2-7	CASSVAPSSYEQYF	TGTGCCAGCAGCGTAGCGCCTAGCTCCTACGAGCAGTACTTC
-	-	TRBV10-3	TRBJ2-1	CATLSLSSYNEQFF	TGTGCCACCCTTAGCCTAAGCTCCTACAATGAGCAGTTCTTC
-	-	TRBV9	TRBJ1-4	CASSVGGGGEKLFF	TGTGCCAGCAGCGTAGGAGGGGGTGGGGAAAAACTGTTTTTT
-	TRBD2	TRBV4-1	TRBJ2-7	CASSQGLAGAFPYEQYF	TGCGCCAGCAGCCAAGGACTAGCGGGAGCTTTTCCCTACGAGCAGTACTTC
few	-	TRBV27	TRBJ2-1	CASIGYNEQFF	TGTGCCAGCATCGGCTACAATGAGCAGTTCTTC
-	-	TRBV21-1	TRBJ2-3	CASSKVLVEEADTQYF	TGTGCCAGCAGCAAAGTGTTGGTAGAGGAGGCAGATACGCAGTATTTT
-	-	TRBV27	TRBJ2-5	CASRLQREETQYF	TGTGCCAGCAGATTACAGAGGGAAGAGACCCAGTACTTC
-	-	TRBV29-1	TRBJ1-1	CSVEVLNTEAFF	TGCAGCGTTGAAGTCTTGAACACTGAAGCTTTCTTT
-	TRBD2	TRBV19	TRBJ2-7	CASSIGVAGGSYEQYF	TGTGCCAGTAGTATCGGGGTAGCGGGAGGTTCCTACGAGCAGTACTTC
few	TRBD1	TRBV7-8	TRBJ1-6	CASSSLTGSNSPLHF	TGTGCCAGCAGCTCATTGACAGGGAGCAATTCACCCCTCCACTTT
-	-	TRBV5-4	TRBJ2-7	CASSLDRAQIEQYF	TGTGCCAGCAGCTTGGACAGGGCCCAGATCGAGCAGTACTTC
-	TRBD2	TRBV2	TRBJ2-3	CASSGASGGTDTQYF	TGTGCCAGCAGTGGGGCTAGCGGGGGCACAGATACGCAGTATTTT
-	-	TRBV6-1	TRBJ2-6	CASSETGVSGANVLTF	TGTGCCAGCAGTGAAACGGGGGTCTCTGGGGCCAACGTCCTGACTTTC
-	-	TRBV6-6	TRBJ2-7	CASSYSLGGARNLQHF	TGTGCCAGCAGTTACTCGTTGGGGGGGGCTAGGAACTTACAGCACTTC
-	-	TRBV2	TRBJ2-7	CASRGGRLGEGNEQYF	TGTGCCAGCAGGGGGGGGCGATTGGGGGAGGGCAACGAGCAGTACTTC
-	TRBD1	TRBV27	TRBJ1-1	CASSSDRDRVGYTEAFF	TGTGCCAGCAGTTCCGACCGGGACAGGGTCGGGTACACTGAAGCTTTCTTT
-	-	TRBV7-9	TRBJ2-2	CSSSLGYAANTGELFF	TGTTCCAGCAGCTTAGGTTATGCAGCGAACACCGGGGAGCTGTTTTTT
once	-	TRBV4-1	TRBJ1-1	CASSQVGGYTEAFF	TGCGCCAGCAGCCAAGTGGGGGGATACACTGAAGCTTTCTTT
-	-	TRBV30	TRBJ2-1	CAWTAGLLSYNEQFF	TGTGCCTGGACGGCAGGCCTCCTCTCCTACAATGAGCAGTTCTTC
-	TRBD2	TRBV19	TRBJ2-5	CASSVGIAGDGETQYF	TGTGCCAGTAGTGTCGGAATAGCGGGAGATGGAGAGACCCAGTACTTC
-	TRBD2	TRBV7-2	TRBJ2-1	CASSLFVSGSDEQFF	TGTGCCAGCAGCTTATTCGTTAGCGGGAGCGATGAGCAGTTCTTC
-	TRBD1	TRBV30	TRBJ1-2	CAWTRGYGYTF	TGTGCCTGGACCAGGGGGTATGGCTACACCTTC
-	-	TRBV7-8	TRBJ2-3	CASSLDPPTRYF	TGTGCCAGCTCTCTTGATCCTCCCACCAGGTATTTT
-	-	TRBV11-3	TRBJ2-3	CASSSTRSTDTQYF	TGTGCCAGCAGCTCTACGCGGAGCACAGATACGCAGTATTTT
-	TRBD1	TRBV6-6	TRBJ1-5	CASNTGQGVGQPQHF	TGTGCCAGCAATACGGGACAGGGGGTAGGCCAGCCCCAGCATTTT
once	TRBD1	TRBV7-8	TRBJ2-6	CASSARQGSDSGANVLTF	TGTGCCAGCAGCGCGCGACAGGGGTCAGACTCTGGGGCCAACGTCCTGACTTTC
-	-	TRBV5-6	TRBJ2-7	CASSLMGQNYEQYF	TGTGCCAGCAGCTTGATGGGACAAAACTACGAGCAGTACTTC
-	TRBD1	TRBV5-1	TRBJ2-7	CASSDGTGAYEQYF	TGCGCCAGCAGCGACGGGACAGGGGCCTACGAGCAGTACTTC
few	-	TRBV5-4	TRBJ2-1	CASSSPYNEQFF	TGTGCCAGCAGCTCCCCGTACAATGAGCAGTTCTTC
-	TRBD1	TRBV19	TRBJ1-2	CASRRRGLYGYTF	TGTGCCAGTAGGAGGAGGGGGCTCTATGGCTACACCTTC
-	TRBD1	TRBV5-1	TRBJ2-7	CASSTRTGSSYEQYF	TGCGCCAGCAGCACAAGGACAGGTAGCTCCTACGAGCAGTACTTC
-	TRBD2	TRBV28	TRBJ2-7	CASSLERLAGFSEQYF	TGTGCCAGCAGTTTGGAGAGACTAGCGGGATTTTCCGAGCAGTACTTC
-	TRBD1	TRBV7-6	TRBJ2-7	CASSPGQGGEQYF	TGTGCCAGCAGCCCCGGACAGGGTGGCGAGCAGTACTTC
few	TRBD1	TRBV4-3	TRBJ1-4	CASSDDRVQGEKLFF	TGCGCCAGCAGCGATGACAGGGTTCAGGGTGAAAAACTGTTTTTT
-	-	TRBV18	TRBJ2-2	CASSPAREGTGELFF	TGTGCCAGCTCACCAGCGCGGGAAGGCACCGGGGAGCTGTTTTTT
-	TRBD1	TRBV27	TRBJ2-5	CASSGGNRGRETQYF	TGTGCCAGCAGTGGGGGTAACAGGGGGAGAGAGACCCAGTACTTC